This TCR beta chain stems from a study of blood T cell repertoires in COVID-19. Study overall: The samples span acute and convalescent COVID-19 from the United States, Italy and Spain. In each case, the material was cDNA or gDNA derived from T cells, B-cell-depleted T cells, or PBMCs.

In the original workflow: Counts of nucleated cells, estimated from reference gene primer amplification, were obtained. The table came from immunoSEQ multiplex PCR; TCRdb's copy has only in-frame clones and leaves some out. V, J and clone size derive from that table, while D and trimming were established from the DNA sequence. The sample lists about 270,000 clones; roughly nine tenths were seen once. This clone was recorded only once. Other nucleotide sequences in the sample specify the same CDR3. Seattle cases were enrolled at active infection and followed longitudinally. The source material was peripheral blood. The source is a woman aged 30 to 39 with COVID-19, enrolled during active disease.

DNA for the CDR3: TGCGCCAGCAGCTTGGATGGAGGAAATCAGCCCCAGCATTTT. Encoded protein: CASSLDGGNQPQHF. The rearrangement links TRBV5-1 to TRBJ1-5; D not resolved. Trimming cost V 0 bases and J 4 bases, with 8 bases left between them. Germline CDR1 reads SGHRS; CDR2 reads YFSETQ. This CDR3 is built from 14 residues.